These 5 T cell receptor beta chains were all obtained from the same sample, sequenced in a study of blood T cell repertoires in COVID-19. The repertoire was sequenced with immunoSEQ multiplex PCR; TCRdb's copy has only in-frame clones and lacks some. The sample has some 430,000 clones, about nine tenths seen once. Material for sequencing was PBMCs or T cells enriched from blood (not recorded which). Every receptor here comes from a young man who had recovered from COVID-19.

The chain carries TRBV5-8 and TRBJ1-6; no firm D call. This CDR3 is 13 amino acids long. From germline, CDR1 is SGHTS and CDR2 YDEGEE. V lost 5 bases and J lost 8, with 11 bases in between. The CDR3 DNA reads TGTGCCAGCAGACTTACCACAGATTCACCCCTCCACTTT. Protein: CASRLTTDSPLHF.

This chain connects TRBV5-1 to TRBJ2-1; tentatively, D is TRBD2 (6 bases). Trimming took 8 bases from V and 3 from J, leaving 18 bases between them. This CDR3 spans 15 amino acids. CDR1 and CDR2 (germline): SGHRS, YFSETQ. CDR3: CASTLLASSYNEQFF. The CDR3 nucleotides are TGCGCCAGTACACTTCTAGCGTCCAGCTACAATGAGCAGTTCTTC. Variable domain in full (rest from reference TRBV5-1 and TRBJ2-1): KAGVTQTPRYLIKTRGQQVTLSCSPISGHRSVSWYQQTPGQGLQFLFEYFSETQRNKGNFPGRFSGRQFSNSRSEMNVSTLELGDSALYLCASTLLASSYNEQFFGPGTRLTVL.

The rearrangement joins TRBV7-9 to TRBJ2-7; 7 bases are shared with TRBD2. CDR3 length: 14 amino acids. V dropped 4 bases and J dropped 5; count of bases not matched to a gene: 8. Germline loops: CDR1 SEHNR, CDR2 FQNEAQ (reference sequence). The CDR3 spells CASSSSGDRNEQYF. The CDR3 bases are TGTGCCAGCAGCTCAAGCGGGGATCGGAACGAGCAGTACTTC.

The chain has TRBV5-6 and TRBJ1-2; D perhaps matches TRBD1 (5 bases). V gave up 4 bases and J gave up 3 bases, with 16 bases separating them. CDR3 length equals 15 residues. CDR1 SGHDT and CDR2 YYEEEE come from the germline V gene. Here the CDR3 DNA reads TGTGCCAGCAGCCCTCGGGGGGTAGGAGACTATGGCTACACCTTC. It translates to CASSPRGVGDYGYTF.

V and J are TRBV11-2 and TRBJ2-2, with TRBD2 matching 12 bases. This CDR3 contains 17 residues. Per the germline V gene, CDR1 is SGHAT and CDR2 is FQNNGV. V was pared by 4 bases and J by 1 base, with 4 bases of the junction left unmatched. The DNA of the CDR3 is TGTGCCAGCAGCTCGAGACTAGCGGGGGTGAACACCGGGGAGCTGTTTTTT. Translation gives CASSSRLAGVNTGELFF.